These 10 T cell receptor beta chains were all obtained from the same sample, sequenced in a study of blood T cell repertoires in COVID-19. Some clones are missing from TCRdb's copy, which holds only in-frame ones; the method was immunoSEQ multiplex PCR. Seen here are about 42,000 clones, approximately 92% observed once, and the top ten hold approximately 10%. The sequenced sample consisted of peripheral blood. The receptors shown here come from a man aged 25 to 40 with active or convalescent COVID-19.

The chain combines TRBV7-9 with TRBJ2-5; TRBD1 matches 7 bases. Germline V gives CDR1 SEHNR, CDR2 FQNEAQ (reference sequence). V was pared by 5 bases and J by 4 bases, with 13 bases of the junction left unmatched. The CDR3 is made up of 16 amino acids. The CDR3 bases are TGTGCCAGCAGCCCAACCACTTCAGGGGGTCGAGAGACCCAGTACTTC. This codes for CASSPTTSGGRETQYF. Full variable domain (outside the CDR3, taken from reference TRBV7-9 and TRBJ2-5): DTGVSQNPRHKITKRGQNVTFRCDPISEHNRLYWYRQTLGQGPEFLTYFQNEAQLEKSRLLSDRFSAERPKGSFSTLEIQRTEQGDSAMYLCASSPTTSGGRETQYFGPGTRLLVL.

The chain links TRBV7-9 to TRBJ2-1, with D perhaps matching TRBD2 (6 bases). V shed 0 bases and J shed 7 bases, with 13 bases lying between them. Germline V lookup: CDR1 SEHNR, CDR2 FQNEAQ (reference sequence). This CDR3 is built from 15 residues. The CDR3 nucleotides are TGTGCCAGCAGCTTAGCGCTCGGGAGCGCGAATGAGCAGTTCTTC. Its translation is CASSLALGSANEQFF.

The CDR3 spells CASSPYPASGDNEQFF. CDR3 sequence (DNA): TGTGCCAGCAGCCCATACCCGGCTAGCGGTGACAATGAGCAGTTCTTC. V gene TRBV7-2 combines with J gene TRBJ2-1; the match to TRBD2 covers 7 bases. The V and J ends lost 5 bases and 5 bases, in that order; junction bases with no gene match: 12. Germline V gene sequence: CDR1 SGHTA, CDR2 FQGNSA. This CDR3 is 16 amino acids long. Variable domain in full (rest from reference TRBV7-2 and TRBJ2-1): GAGVSQSPSNKVTEKGKDVELRCDPISGHTALYWYRQSLGQGLEFLIYFQGNSAPDKSGLPSDRFSAERTGGSVSTLTIQRTQQEDSAVYLCASSPYPASGDNEQFFGPGTRLTVL.

The V and J genes are TRBV6-6 and TRBJ2-1, with 10 bases fitting TRBD2. J was trimmed by 4 bases and V by 7 bases; bases with no gene match: 7. Germline CDR1 is MNHNY and CDR2 is SVGAGI (reference sequence). This CDR3 is 15 amino acids long. The CDR3 region has the DNA TGTGCCAGCAAGATAGCGGGGGGAGTGTACAATGAGCAGTTCTTC. The encoded protein is CASKIAGGVYNEQFF.

This clone appeared once. CDR3 sequence: CASSLGQGAGQPQHF. The CDR3 DNA sequence: TGCGCCAGCAGCTTGGGACAGGGGGCAGGTCAGCCCCAGCATTTT. The chain couples TRBV5-1 to TRBJ1-5; 10 bases align to TRBD1. Trimming at V came to 0 bases and at J to 6 bases, leaving 3 bases not matched to a gene. The germline CDR1 and CDR2 sequences are SGHRS and YFSETQ. There are 15 residues in the CDR3. Filled out from reference TRBV5-1 and TRBJ1-5, the complete variable domain reads KAGVTQTPRYLIKTRGQQVTLSCSPISGHRSVSWYQQTPGQGLQFLFEYFSETQRNKGNFPGRFSGRQFSNSRSEMNVSTLELGDSALYLCASSLGQGAGQPQHFGDGTRLSIL.

The rearrangement links TRBV6-1 to TRBJ2-1; D is unresolved. Germline assignment: CDR1 MNHNS and CDR2 SASEGT. This CDR3 has 16 residues. The V gene lost 3 bases and the J gene lost 8 bases, with 20 bases spanning the gap. CDR3 in DNA: TGTGCCAGCAGTGAGGCTCGGATCCCAGGTCAATATGAGCAGTTCTTC. It yields the protein CASSEARIPGQYEQFF.

The V and J genes are TRBV7-9 and TRBJ2-1, with TRBD1 matching 11 bases. Per the germline V gene, CDR1 is SEHNR and CDR2 is FQNEAQ (reference sequence). This CDR3 spans 18 amino acids. The J segment lost 6 bases and the V segment lost 5 bases, leaving 15 bases of the junction unmatched. CDR3 sequence (DNA): TGTGCCAGCAGCCCAAAGGGTGTCCGGACAGGGGGCGTCAATGAGCAGTTCTTC. As protein: CASSPKGVRTGGVNEQFF.

The J gene is TRBJ1-4, the V gene TRBV6-5; D remains ambiguous. V gave up 6 bases and J gave up 8 bases, with 19 bases separating them. The CDR3 consists of 15 residues. Germline assignment: CDR1 MNHEY and CDR2 SVGAGI. CDR3 in amino acids: CASRLTTTPGEKLFF. The CDR3 DNA reads TGTGCCAGCAGGCTTACGACAACGCCGGGGGAAAAACTGTTTTTT.

The chain carries TRBV11-3 and TRBJ2-3; no clear D gene. V lost 8 bases and J 6 bases, leaving 9 bases between the germline ends. This CDR3 contains 11 residues. Germline CDR1 reads SGHNT; CDR2 reads YENEEA. CDR3 coding DNA: TGTGCCAGCGGTATGCGGGATACGCAGTATTTT. It specifies CASGMRDTQYF.

The rearrangement links TRBV10-2 to TRBJ1-2; D call uncertain. The CDR3 contains 12 residues. V was clipped by 1 base and J by 8 bases, with 8 bases between them. The germline CDR1 and CDR2 sequences are WSHSY and SAAADI. The CDR3 DNA follows: TGCGCCAGCAGTGAGTTTGGGGAGGGCTACACCTTC. Protein sequence: CASSEFGEGYTF.